This T cell receptor (beta chain) was identified during a study of PD-1 blockade in classical Hodgkin lymphoma (dated by TCRdb to about 2020). Regarding the study in general: Nivolumab dosing was 3 mg/kg intravenously every 2 weeks, continuing until either disease progression or unacceptable toxicity. A peripheral blood immune signature of response to PD-1 blockade in classical Hodgkin lymphoma was defined using TCR beta sequencing and CyTOF.

The investigation overall reported the following: Lower diversity was observed in patients in whom nivolumab was started less than 1 year after ASCT, and these patients were excluded from later analyses so that confounding by immune reconstitution would be avoided. Trial patients with a complete response had baseline diversity similar to that of newly diagnosed patients, while partial responders and progressors had significantly lower diversity. The study covered only a single clinical trial cohort, and the causes of the repertoire differences, possibly disease activity or prior therapy, were still not defined. A significant rise by C4D1 was seen in CD4+ but not CD8+ TCR diversity (p=0.0027 vs p=0.16), with the rise being most apparent in complete responders (p=0.02). Newly diagnosed patients were reported to have lower baseline TCR diversity than healthy donors, and relapsed/refractory patients were reported to have lower baseline TCR diversity still.

The Qiagen DNeasy kit was used to extract genomic DNA both from unsorted PBMCs and from the negatively selected CD4+ and CD8+ fractions. Using primers that anneal to V and J segments, immunoSEQ multiplex PCR amplified the TCR beta CDR3 regions. Amplification bias was minimized using a synthetic immune receptor repertoire, and residual bias was removed computationally after sequencing. The paper's data handling went like this. Custom Python scripts were used to quantify repertoire diversity as the Shannon entropy index. The unsorted, CD4+ and CD8+ repertoires were each analyzed separately, with the exception of combined analyses, where CD4+ and CD8+ sequences were merged in silico. A clone counted as expanded when the clone's frequency after treatment rose at least 2-fold relative to C1D1, and clones undetected at baseline were given a pseudocount of 0.5. Clones with 0 or 1 copy at C1D1 were classified as singleton clones, and clones with 2 or more copies were classified as non-singleton clones. Clones expanded in unsorted samples were annotated as CD4+, CD8+ or unknown by matching protein sequences in sorted samples from the same patient. Diversity changes from C1D1 to C4D1 were tested in paired samples using Wilcoxon tests. Here the immuneACCESS table is served through TCRdb, limited to in-frame sequences with V and J called. Missing clones are a known gap in these copies; in checked studies unresolved V genes cover under half, and the rest lacks a known reason. D and trimming were read from the DNA, whereas the V and J calls and clone size are those reported in that table. This sample is represented by more than 45,000 clones; roughly 66% of them were singletons. The ten largest clones add up to about 14% of the sample.

Inclusive of the bounding cysteine and phenylalanine, the CDR3 is 13 residues long. The retained sequence is limited to the CDR3, 39 bases, with the frame set at the first base. At the junction V is shortened by 0 bases and J by 5 bases, with 7 bases in between. The germline V gene supplies CDR1 MNHEY and CDR2 SVGAGI. The time point label on this specimen signifies: cycle 2 day 1 (C2D1) of nivolumab. Every trial patient had relapsed after autologous stem cell transplantation, and cohorts A, B and C differed in prior brentuximab vedotin exposure. The trial cohort comprised 56 patients with relapsed/refractory classical Hodgkin lymphoma whose best overall responses were complete response, partial response or progressive disease. In the multi-cohort phase II CheckMate 205 trial, trial patients received single-agent nivolumab. Best overall response was determined by an independent review committee according to the 2007 International Working Group response criteria. PBMCs from the trial were collected at three points: immediately before nivolumab initiation (C1D1), and during therapy at cycle 2 day 1 and cycle 4 day 1. Peripheral blood was collected in 8 mL Vacutainer Cell Preparation Tubes, from which PBMCs were isolated by centrifugation and then cryopreserved.

With respect to this clone: The antigen this receptor binds is unknown. The input lacks base qualities; no much larger clone sits a single base away. The identical CDR3 is also encoded by other nucleotide sequences in the sample.

The source of this sequence is a human donor with classical Hodgkin lymphoma. The material was peripheral blood mononuclear cells (PBMCs), obtained before the second cycle of nivolumab. Rearrangement joined TRBV6-5 to TRBJ1-1; the D gene identity is not certain. The DNA sequence is TGTGCCAGCAGTTACTCCGGCGGGACTGAAGCTTTCTTT. The resulting protein is CASSYSGGTEAFF.